The rows below give T cell receptor beta chains drawn from one sample of a study of cytomegalovirus exposure and HLA in healthy donors. Repertoires were generated with immunoSEQ multiplex PCR, while TCRdb's copy carries only in-frame clones and drops some. The sample includes 100,000 to 150,000 clones, approximately 92% of them seen just once. Sequencing was carried out using PBMCs. These receptors came from a woman between 18 and 29 years old in good health and CMV-seronegative. CDR3s include the opening cysteine and the closing phenylalanine or tryptophan. A D gene is named only where the DNA matches it firmly. The size of a clone is reported for some rows only, either as once, few or many, or as a class for expanded clones.

size	V	D	J	CDR3	DNA
NA	TRBV19	TRBD1	TRBJ1-1	CASRWTGRTEAFF	TGTGCCAGTAGATGGACAGGGAGGACTGAAGCTTTCTTT
NA	TRBV7-2	NA	TRBJ1-1	CASSLAANTEAFF	TGTGCCAGCAGCTTAGCAGCCAACACTGAAGCTTTCTTT
NA	TRBV27	TRBD2	TRBJ2-1	CASSLVETSDYEQFF	TGTGCCAGCAGTTTAGTTGAGACTAGCGACTATGAGCAGTTCTTC
NA	TRBV6-5	TRBD2	TRBJ2-5	CASREREGGTQYF	TGTGCCAGCAGGGAGCGGGAGGGCGGGACCCAGTACTTC
NA	TRBV27	NA	TRBJ1-1	CASSLAVTAEAFF	TGTGCCAGCAGTTTAGCGGTGACAGCTGAAGCTTTCTTT
once	TRBV4-3	TRBD2	TRBJ2-7	CASSHEAGAGSEQYF	TGCGCCAGCAGCCACGAAGCGGGAGCAGGGTCCGAGCAGTACTTC
NA	TRBV6-5	NA	TRBJ1-2	CASSYPAGANYGYTF	TGTGCCAGCAGTTACCCCGCGGGGGCCAACTATGGCTACACCTTC
NA	TRBV6-6	NA	TRBJ1-4	CASSRNLQAPGEKLFF	TGTGCCAGCAGTCGGAACCTGCAGGCACCTGGTGAAAAACTGTTTTTT
NA	TRBV30	NA	TRBJ1-5	CAWSTGLNQPQHF	TGTGCCTGGAGTACCGGGTTAAATCAGCCCCAGCATTTT
NA	TRBV11-2	TRBD2	TRBJ2-5	CASSHSSGGKTQYF	TGTGCCAGCAGCCACTCTAGCGGGGGAAAGACCCAGTACTTC
once	TRBV10-1	TRBD2	TRBJ2-7	CASSETSGAKNEQYF	TGCGCCAGCAGTGAAACTAGCGGGGCCAAAAACGAGCAGTACTTC
NA	TRBV9	NA	TRBJ2-3	CASSVDGGPGDTQYF	TGTGCCAGCAGCGTAGACGGGGGGCCAGGAGATACGCAGTATTTT
NA	TRBV18	NA	TRBJ2-3	CASSPPRGPTDTQYF	TGTGCCAGCTCACCCCCCAGAGGCCCGACAGATACGCAGTATTTT
NA	TRBV5-6	NA	TRBJ2-7	CASSWGVSRSREQYF	TGTGCCAGCAGCTGGGGGGTGTCCCGTTCTAGGGAGCAGTACTTC
NA	TRBV6-5	TRBD1	TRBJ2-3	CASSRQGRSDTQYF	TGTGCCAGCAGCCGACAGGGGAGGTCAGATACGCAGTATTTT
NA	TRBV27	TRBD1	TRBJ1-2	CASSLQPGQGVGPWYGYTF	TGTGCCAGCAGTTTACAACCCGGCCAGGGGGTTGGACCTTGGTATGGCTACACCTTC
few	TRBV19	NA	TRBJ2-2	CASSPGMGTGELFF	TGTGCCAGTAGTCCAGGGATGGGGACCGGGGAGCTGTTTTTT
NA	TRBV9	NA	TRBJ2-2	CASKGLANTGELFF	TGTGCCAGCAAGGGACTGGCAAACACCGGGGAGCTGTTTTTT
NA	TRBV19	TRBD1	TRBJ2-7	CASGGQPLRLDEQYF	TGTGCCAGTGGGGGACAGCCGTTGAGGCTTGACGAGCAGTACTTC
NA	TRBV15	NA	TRBJ2-7	CATSRDFGRTYEQYF	TGTGCCACCAGCAGAGATTTTGGCAGAACCTACGAGCAGTACTTC
NA	TRBV28	TRBD2	TRBJ2-5	CASSLSSGRRETQYF	TGTGCCAGCAGTTTATCCAGCGGGAGACGAGAGACCCAGTACTTC
NA	TRBV7-8	TRBD1	TRBJ1-2	CASSPRTGTAYGYTF	TGTGCCAGCAGCCCACGGACAGGGACTGCATATGGCTACACCTTC
NA	TRBV2	TRBD2	TRBJ2-1	CASIEFGTSGGGNNEQFF	TGTGCCAGCATAGAGTTTGGGACTAGCGGAGGGGGAAACAATGAGCAGTTCTTC
NA	TRBV4-3	TRBD2	TRBJ2-3	CASSQESSGMSDTQYF	TGCGCCAGCAGCCAAGAGTCCAGCGGGATGTCAGATACGCAGTATTTT
NA	TRBV5-1	TRBD2	TRBJ2-3	CASSLDPAGTTDTQYF	TGCGCCAGCAGCTTGGACCCAGCGGGGACCACAGATACGCAGTATTTT
NA	TRBV5-6	NA	TRBJ2-3	CASRYWGRNGRDTQYF	TGTGCCAGCAGGTACTGGGGGAGGAACGGCCGCGATACGCAGTATTTT
NA	TRBV28	NA	TRBJ1-5	CASSPPPGTQHF	TGTGCCAGCAGCCCACCCCCGGGAACCCAGCATTTT
once	TRBV27	TRBD1	TRBJ2-7	CASSSQTGAFNEQYF	TGTGCCAGCAGTTCCCAGACAGGGGCCTTTAACGAGCAGTACTTC
NA	TRBV5-1	TRBD2	TRBJ2-5	CASSLPGLAGEGVRYVTQYF	TGCGCCAGCAGCTTGCCGGGACTAGCGGGGGAGGGAGTCCGGTACGTGACCCAGTACTTC
NA	TRBV7-9	TRBD1	TRBJ1-2	CASAGGGKGYTF	TGTGCCAGCGCAGGGGGCGGGAAAGGCTACACCTTC
NA	TRBV5-4	NA	TRBJ2-2	CASSFDNTDTGELFF	TGTGCCAGCAGCTTTGACAATACCGATACCGGGGAACTGTTTTTT
NA	TRBV18	NA	TRBJ2-5	CASSSLGAAQETQYF	TGTGCCAGCTCGTCGTTAGGGGCAGCTCAAGAGACCCAGTACTTC
NA	TRBV28	NA	TRBJ1-4	CASSSVTEKLFF	TGTGCCAGCAGTTCGGTCACCGAAAAACTGTTTTTT
few	TRBV14	NA	TRBJ2-5	CASSLTRGGETQYF	TGTGCCAGCAGCCTCACTAGAGGTGGAGAGACCCAGTACTTC
NA	TRBV28	NA	TRBJ2-1	CASRRITEQFF	TGTGCCAGCAGGCGTATAACTGAGCAGTTCTTC
NA	TRBV19	NA	TRBJ1-2	CASSIDAGLDYGYTF	TGTGCCAGTAGTATTGATGCAGGGTTGGACTATGGCTACACCTTC
NA	TRBV6-1	NA	TRBJ1-1	CASSEINEAFF	TGTGCCAGCAGTGAAATTAATGAAGCTTTCTTT
NA	TRBV28	NA	TRBJ1-2	CASSPPDRRNYGYTF	TGTGCCAGCAGCCCCCCCGACAGACGTAACTATGGCTACACCTTC
NA	TRBV4-2	NA	TRBJ2-4	CASSQFEGGGIQYF	TGTGCCAGCAGCCAATTCGAGGGGGGGGGCATTCAGTACTTC
NA	TRBV6-5	NA	TRBJ1-5	CASSYSQGRDQPQHF	TGTGCCAGCAGTTACAGTCAGGGTCGGGATCAGCCCCAGCATTTT
NA	TRBV7-2	TRBD2	TRBJ2-5	CASSLASGGDQTQYF	TGTGCCAGCAGCTTGGCTAGCGGGGGGGACCAGACCCAGTACTTC
NA	TRBV7-9	TRBD1	TRBJ1-1	CASSPKPGGMNTEAFF	TGTGCCAGCAGCCCTAAACCAGGGGGTATGAACACTGAAGCTTTCTTT
once	TRBV27	NA	TRBJ2-1	CASSLGSDRRNEQFF	TGTGCCAGCAGTTTAGGTAGCGACCGCCGCAATGAGCAGTTCTTC
NA	TRBV18	NA	TRBJ1-3	CASSSEISGNTIYF	TGTGCCAGCTCGTCCGAGATCTCTGGAAACACCATATATTTT
NA	TRBV7-9	TRBD1	TRBJ2-7	CASSPTGSYEQYF	TGTGCCAGCAGCCCGACAGGGAGCTACGAGCAGTACTTC
NA	TRBV29-1	NA	TRBJ1-1	CSVLTGLNTEAFF	TGCAGCGTTCTAACAGGGCTGAACACTGAAGCTTTCTTT
NA	TRBV5-8	NA	TRBJ1-6	CASSLGRVRGAPLHF	TGTGCCAGCAGCTTGGGTCGGGTCCGGGGAGCACCCCTCCACTTT
NA	TRBV5-1	TRBD1	TRBJ2-2	CASSPGTEATGELFF	TGCGCCAGCAGTCCCGGGACAGAGGCCACCGGGGAGCTGTTTTTT
NA	TRBV30	NA	TRBJ1-4	CAWSATRTANEKLFF	TGTGCCTGGAGCGCGACCAGGACAGCTAATGAAAAACTGTTTTTT
NA	TRBV7-2	NA	TRBJ2-5	CASSRQTAQETQYF	TGTGCCAGCAGCCGCCAGACAGCCCAAGAGACCCAGTACTTC
once	TRBV18	TRBD1	TRBJ1-4	CASSRGQGGNNEKLFF	TGTGCCAGCTCACGGGGACAGGGAGGAAATAATGAAAAACTGTTTTTT
NA	TRBV2	TRBD2	TRBJ2-5	CASSEVGPGGGSQETQYF	TGTGCCAGCAGTGAAGTTGGTCCGGGCGGGGGGTCCCAAGAGACCCAGTACTTC